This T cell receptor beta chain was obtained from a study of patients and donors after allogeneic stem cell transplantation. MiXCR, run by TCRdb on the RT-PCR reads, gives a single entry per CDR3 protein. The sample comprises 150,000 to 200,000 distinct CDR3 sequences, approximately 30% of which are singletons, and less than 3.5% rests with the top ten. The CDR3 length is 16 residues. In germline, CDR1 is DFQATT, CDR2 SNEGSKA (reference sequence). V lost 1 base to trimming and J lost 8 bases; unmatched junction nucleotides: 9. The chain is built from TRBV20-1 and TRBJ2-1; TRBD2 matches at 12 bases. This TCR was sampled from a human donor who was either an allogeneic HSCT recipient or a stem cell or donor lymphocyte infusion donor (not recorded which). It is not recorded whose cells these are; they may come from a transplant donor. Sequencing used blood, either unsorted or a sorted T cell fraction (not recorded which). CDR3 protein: CSARGLAGGPRDEQFF. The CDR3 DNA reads TGCAGTGCTAGAGGCCTAGCGGGAGGGCCGAGGGATGAGCAGTTCTTC.